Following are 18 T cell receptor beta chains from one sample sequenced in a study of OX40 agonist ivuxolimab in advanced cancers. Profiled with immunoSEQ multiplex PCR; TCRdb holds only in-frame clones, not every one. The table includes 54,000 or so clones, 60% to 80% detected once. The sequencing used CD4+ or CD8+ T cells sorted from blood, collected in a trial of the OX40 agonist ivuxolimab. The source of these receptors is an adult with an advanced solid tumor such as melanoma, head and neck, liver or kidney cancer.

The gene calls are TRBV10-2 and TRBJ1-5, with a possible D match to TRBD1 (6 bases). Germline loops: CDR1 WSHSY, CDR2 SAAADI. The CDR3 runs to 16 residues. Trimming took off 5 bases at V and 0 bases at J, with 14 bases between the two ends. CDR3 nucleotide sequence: TGCGCCAGCAGTTCTGGACAGATCCATAGCAATCAGCCCCAGCATTTT. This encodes CASSSGQIHSNQPQHF.

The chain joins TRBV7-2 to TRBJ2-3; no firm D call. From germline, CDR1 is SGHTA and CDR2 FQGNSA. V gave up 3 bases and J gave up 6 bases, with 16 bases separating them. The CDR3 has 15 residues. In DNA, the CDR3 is TGTGCCAGCAGCTTGCCCCCTCTACTCGGCGATACGCAGTATTTT. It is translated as CASSLPPLLGDTQYF.

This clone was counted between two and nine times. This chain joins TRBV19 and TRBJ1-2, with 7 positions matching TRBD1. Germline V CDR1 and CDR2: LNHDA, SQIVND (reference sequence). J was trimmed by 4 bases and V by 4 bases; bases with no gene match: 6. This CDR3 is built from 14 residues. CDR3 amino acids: CASSNDREAYGYTF. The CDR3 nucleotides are TGTGCCAGTAGTAACGACAGGGAGGCCTATGGCTACACCTTC.

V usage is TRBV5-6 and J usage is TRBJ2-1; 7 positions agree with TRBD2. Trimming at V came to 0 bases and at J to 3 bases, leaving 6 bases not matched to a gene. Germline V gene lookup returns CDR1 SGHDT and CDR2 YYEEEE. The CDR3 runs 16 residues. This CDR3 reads CASSLGRLAVYNEQFF. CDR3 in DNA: TGTGCCAGCAGCTTGGGTCGGCTAGCGGTCTACAATGAGCAGTTCTTC.

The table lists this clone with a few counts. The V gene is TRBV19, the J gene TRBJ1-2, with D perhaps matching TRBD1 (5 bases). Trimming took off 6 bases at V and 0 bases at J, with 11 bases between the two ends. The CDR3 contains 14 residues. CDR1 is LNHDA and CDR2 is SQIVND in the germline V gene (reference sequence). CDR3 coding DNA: TGTGCCAGTAGGCCGAGGGGACCTAACTATGGCTACACCTTC. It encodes CASRPRGPNYGYTF.

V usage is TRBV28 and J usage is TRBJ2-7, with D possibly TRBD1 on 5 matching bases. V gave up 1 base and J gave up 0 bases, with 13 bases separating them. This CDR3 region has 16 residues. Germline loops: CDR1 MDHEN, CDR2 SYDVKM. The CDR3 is CASSLLDIFGSYEQYF. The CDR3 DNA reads TGTGCCAGCAGTTTATTGGACATATTCGGCTCCTACGAGCAGTACTTC.

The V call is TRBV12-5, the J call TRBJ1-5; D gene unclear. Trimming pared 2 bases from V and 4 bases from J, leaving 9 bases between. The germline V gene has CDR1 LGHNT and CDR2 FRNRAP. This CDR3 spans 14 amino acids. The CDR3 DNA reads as TGTGCTAGTGGTTTGTCCGGAACGAATCAGCCCCAGCATTTT. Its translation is CASGLSGTNQPQHF.

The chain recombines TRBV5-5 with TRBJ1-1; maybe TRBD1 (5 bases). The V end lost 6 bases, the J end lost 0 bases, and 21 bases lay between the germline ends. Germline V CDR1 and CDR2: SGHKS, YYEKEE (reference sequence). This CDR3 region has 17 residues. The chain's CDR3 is CASNRDARLHMNTEAFF. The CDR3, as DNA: TGTGCCAGCAACCGGGACGCTCGGCTCCACATGAACACTGAAGCTTTCTTT.

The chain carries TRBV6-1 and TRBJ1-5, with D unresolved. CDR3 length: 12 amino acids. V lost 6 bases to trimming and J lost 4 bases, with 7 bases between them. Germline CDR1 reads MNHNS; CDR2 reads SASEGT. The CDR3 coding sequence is TGTGCCAGCAGCCAGCAGAATCAGCCCCAGCATTTT. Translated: CASSQQNQPQHF.

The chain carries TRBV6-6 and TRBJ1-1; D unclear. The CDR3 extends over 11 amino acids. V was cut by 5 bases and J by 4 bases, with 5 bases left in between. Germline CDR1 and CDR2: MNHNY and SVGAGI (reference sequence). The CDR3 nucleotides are TGTGCCAGCAGTCCCTCCACTGAAGCTTTCTTT. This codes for CASSPSTEAFF.

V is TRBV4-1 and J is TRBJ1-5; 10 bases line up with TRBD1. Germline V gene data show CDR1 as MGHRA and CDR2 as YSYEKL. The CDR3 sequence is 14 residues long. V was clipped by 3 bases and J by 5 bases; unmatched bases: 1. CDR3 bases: TGCGCCAGCAGCCAGACAGGGGGCTATCAGCCCCAGCATTTT. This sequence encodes CASSQTGGYQPQHF.

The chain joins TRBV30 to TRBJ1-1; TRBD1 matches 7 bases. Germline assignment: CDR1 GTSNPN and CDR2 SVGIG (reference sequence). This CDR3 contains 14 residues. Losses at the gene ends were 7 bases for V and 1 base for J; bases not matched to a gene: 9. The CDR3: CASSQGQQNTEAFF. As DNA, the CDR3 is TGTGCCTCATCACAGGGACAGCAGAACACTGAAGCTTTCTTT.

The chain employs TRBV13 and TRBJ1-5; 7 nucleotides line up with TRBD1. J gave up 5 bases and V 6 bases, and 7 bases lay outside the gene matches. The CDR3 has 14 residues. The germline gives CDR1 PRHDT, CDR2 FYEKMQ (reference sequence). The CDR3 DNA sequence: TGTGCCAGCAGTAGACAGGGAAGCGATCAGCCCCAGCATTTT. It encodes CASSRQGSDQPQHF.

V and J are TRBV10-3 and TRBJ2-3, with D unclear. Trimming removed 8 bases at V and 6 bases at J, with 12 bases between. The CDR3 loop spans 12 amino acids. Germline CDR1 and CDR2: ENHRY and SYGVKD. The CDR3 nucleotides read TGTGCCATCGGAGTAATAGGGGATACGCAGTATTTT. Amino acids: CAIGVIGDTQYF.

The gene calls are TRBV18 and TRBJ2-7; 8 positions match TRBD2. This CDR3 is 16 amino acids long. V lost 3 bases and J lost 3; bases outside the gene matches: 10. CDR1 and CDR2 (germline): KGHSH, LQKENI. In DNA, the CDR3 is TGTGCCAGCTCACCCCAAGCGGGAGTATGGGTCTACGAGCAGTACTTC. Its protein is CASSPQAGVWVYEQYF.

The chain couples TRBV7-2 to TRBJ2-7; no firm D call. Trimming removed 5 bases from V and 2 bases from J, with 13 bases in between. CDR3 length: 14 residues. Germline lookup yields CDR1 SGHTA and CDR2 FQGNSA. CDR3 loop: CASSRTGSTYEQYF. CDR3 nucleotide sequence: TGTGCCAGCAGCCGGACGGGCAGCACCTACGAGCAGTACTTC.

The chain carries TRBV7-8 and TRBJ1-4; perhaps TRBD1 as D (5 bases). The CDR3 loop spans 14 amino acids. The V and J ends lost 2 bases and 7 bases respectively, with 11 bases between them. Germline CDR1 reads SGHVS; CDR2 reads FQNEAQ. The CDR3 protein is CASSLYGGGEKLFF. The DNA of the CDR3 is TGTGCCAGCAGCTTATACGGGGGGGGTGAAAAACTGTTTTTT.

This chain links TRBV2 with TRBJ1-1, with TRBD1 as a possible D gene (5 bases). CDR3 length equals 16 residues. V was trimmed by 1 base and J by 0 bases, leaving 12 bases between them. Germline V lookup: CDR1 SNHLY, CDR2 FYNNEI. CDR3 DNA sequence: TGTGCCAGCAGTGAAGAAGGGGCAGCCTTGAACACTGAAGCTTTCTTT. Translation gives CASSEEGAALNTEAFF.